The rows below give T cell receptor beta chains drawn from one sample of a study of blood T cell repertoires in COVID-19. Clones were sequenced by immunoSEQ multiplex PCR, and TCRdb holds only the in-frame ones, with some missing. Counted here are more than 300,000 clones, approximately 91% occurring once; the ten biggest clones make up approximately 4.1%. The specimen sequenced was PBMCs or T cells enriched from blood (not recorded which). The receptors here all came from a woman aged 25 to 45 who had been exposed to COVID-19. CDR3s leave out the opening cysteine and the closing phenylalanine or tryptophan. D genes are given only for firm matches. The listing skips clone size in some rows; elsewhere it reads once, few, many or a size class.

D | J | size | V | CDR3
. | TRBJ1-2 | . | TRBV5-3 | ARTAARVFYGYT
. | TRBJ1-1 | . | TRBV7-9 | ASSLDGRGSTEAF
TRBD1 | TRBJ1-4 | . | TRBV11-2 | ASSPAGRGKPKNEKLF
. | TRBJ1-2 | once | TRBV19 | ASSLDAETHTYGYT
TRBD1 | TRBJ2-7 | . | TRBV7-9 | ASSLNPGQGLYEQY
TRBD2 | TRBJ2-5 | . | TRBV6-6 | ASSSPRGNRETQY
. | TRBJ2-7 | . | TRBV7-2 | ASSNAGFAEQY
. | TRBJ1-2 | . | TRBV19 | ASSIDPAPRGYGYT
. | TRBJ1-2 | few | TRBV30 | AWIVGDYGYT
. | TRBJ2-5 | . | TRBV9 | ASSVSSQGGRETQY
TRBD1 | TRBJ2-5 | . | TRBV4-2 | ASSQVPGQGALFSQETQY
. | TRBJ2-5 | few | TRBV6-2/TRBV6-3 | ASSYSRETQY
TRBD1 | TRBJ1-2 | . | TRBV7-9 | ASSSDRDYGYT
. | TRBJ1-6 | . | TRBV10-3 | AIRAEGSYNSPLH
. | TRBJ1-2 | . | TRBV7-9 | AEESYGYT
TRBD1 | TRBJ1-1 | . | TRBV10-2 | ASAGQPNTEAF
. | TRBJ2-5 | . | TRBV11-2 | ASSLDPEVRETQY
. | TRBJ1-2 | . | TRBV3-1/TRBV3-2 | ASSPREGSSNHGYT
. | TRBJ1-2 | . | TRBV27 | ASSFLEGGGYT
. | TRBJ2-3 | . | TRBV19 | ASRASTADTQY
TRBD2 | TRBJ2-1 | . | TRBV5-4 | ASSLLAGGENEQF
TRBD1 | TRBJ1-3 | . | TRBV4-3 | ASSQGTGVSGNTIY
. | TRBJ1-5 | . | TRBV19 | ASSIGQYSNQPQH
. | TRBJ1-5 | . | TRBV6-5 | ASSFRGGEVV
. | TRBJ1-2 | once | TRBV24-1 | ATSVDSNYGYT
. | TRBJ1-2 | . | TRBV27 | ASSFRIQGGYT
TRBD1 | TRBJ2-7 | . | TRBV12-5 | ASGLAPDRVVYEQY
. | TRBJ2-7 | few | TRBV7-8 | ASSFGVEGNYEQY
. | TRBJ2-5 | . | TRBV5-8 | ASSRDGETVN
. | TRBJ1-2 | . | TRBV19 | ASSILVGYVGT
. | TRBJ2-1 | . | TRBV7-2 | ASSLSGDFYNEQF
. | TRBJ1-2 | . | TRBV7-9 | ASSFPLPPYGYT
. | TRBJ1-4 | . | TRBV5-4 | ASSSRGGSNEKLF
. | TRBJ1-1 | . | TRBV11-3 | ASSLDRNTEAF
. | TRBJ1-1 | . | TRBV12-3/TRBV12-4 | ASSLVGGTEAF
. | TRBJ2-7 | . | TRBV5-1 | ASSPGYEQY
TRBD2 | TRBJ2-6 | . | TRBV6-6 | ASSPPGRGRVTGANVLT
TRBD2 | TRBJ2-2 | large | TRBV19 | ASRYELAGDTGELF
. | TRBJ2-7 | . | TRBV5-1 | ASSLVSRGIYEQY
TRBD1 | TRBJ2-7 | . | TRBV24-1 | ATSDLGQGESYEQY
. | TRBJ2-5 | . | TRBV9 | ASSVAPMRETQY
TRBD1 | TRBJ2-5 | . | TRBV4-3 | ASSQVPLDRGQETQY
TRBD1 | TRBJ1-1 | . | TRBV18 | ASSDRGMTEAF
. | TRBJ2-1 | . | TRBV9 | ASSVGRANEQF
TRBD1 | TRBJ2-6 | few | TRBV9 | ARGRQGSSGANVLT
. | TRBJ2-1 | . | TRBV4-1 | ASSQDQWTGTNNEQF
. | TRBJ1-5 | once | TRBV19 | ASSRSRQPQH
TRBD1 | TRBJ1-1 | once | TRBV3-1/TRBV3-2 | ASSHATGTSALNTEAF
. | TRBJ2-3 | . | TRBV5-1 | ASSSQGDTDTQY
. | TRBJ1-3 | . | TRBV7-3 | ASSLGTPGNTIY
. | TRBJ2-2 | . | TRBV27 | ASSLSPRTTNTGELF
. | TRBJ1-1 | . | TRBV9 | ASSVQGMNTEAF
. | TRBJ2-3 | . | TRBV9 | ASSVIGGTDTQY
. | TRBJ1-3 | . | TRBV4-3 | ASSQDQQDGNTIY
. | TRBJ2-5 | . | TRBV5-1 | ASSDRLATQY
. | TRBJ2-1 | . | TRBV5-1 | ASSLGVDNEQF
. | TRBJ1-6 | . | TRBV6-5 | ASSADGGESSPLH